The T cell receptor beta chain under discussion was sequenced for a study of blood T cell repertoires in COVID-19. Assay used: immunoSEQ multiplex PCR; TCRdb lists only in-frame clones, some missing. The data hold 300,000 to 450,000 clones, with 70% to 90% observed a single time. V shed 1 base, J shed 1 base, and the junction held 8 bases outside the gene matches. The CDR3 length is 17 residues. Germline-derived CDR1 and CDR2 are LNHNV and YYDKDF (reference sequence). This sequence originates from a man aged 25 to 40 who had recovered from COVID-19. The chain couples TRBV15 to TRBJ2-5, with 8 bases aligning to TRBD2. Sequencing input: PBMCs or T cells enriched from blood (not recorded which). The CDR3 sequence: CATSRGLAGAGQETQYF. Written as DNA, the CDR3 is TGTGCCACCAGCAGAGGGCTAGCGGGCGCAGGCCAAGAGACCCAGTACTTC.